This entry describes one TCR beta chain. What it binds is unknown. The same CDR3 also results from other DNA sequences found in this sample. These data belong to a study of siplizumab effects on memory and regulatory T cells. Overall study results and limits: Controls showed an average of 26.9% Treg-derived mappable alloreactive CD4+ clones, while siplizumab showed about 71%. Unstimulated subsets accounted for the mapping of only a minor share of the clones that were alloreactive. Siplizumab led to significantly less abundant alloreactive sequences that could be traced back to unstimulated CD4+ memory cells.

Clones were read by immunoSEQ multiplex PCR, and TCRdb kept only the in-frame ones, dropping some. Of over 90,000 clones in the sample, about 90% were seen once. The CDR3 has 14 residues. V trimming: 6 bases; J trimming: 3 bases; junction bases outside the gene matches: 1. CDR1 is SNHLY, CDR2 FYNNEI, per germline. The rearrangement uses TRBV2 and TRBJ2-1, with 11 bases identical to TRBD2. The clonotype was recovered from a human donor in good health. Specimen: CD4+ T cells sorted from blood. The CDR3 nucleotides are TGTGCCAGCAGAACTAGCGGGAGCTACAATGAGCAGTTCTTC. Translated: CASRTSGSYNEQFF.